The sequence of this T cell receptor beta chain was determined in a study of regulatory T cells in long-lasting Graves disease (dated by TCRdb to the early 2020s). Regarding the study in general: Newly diagnosed Graves' disease patients had taken antithyroid drugs for less than 3 months. TCR sequencing covered approximately 13 persistent and 20 or so newly diagnosed Graves' disease patients, around 35 samples in total. Peripheral blood TCR sequencing and RNA sequencing compared persistent Graves' disease patients with newly diagnosed Graves' disease patients. The study was conducted in China and was registered as a clinical trial. General findings and caveats noted by the study authors: Sequencing and analysis were limited to the TCR beta chain. Compared with newly diagnosed patients, patients with persistent Graves' disease had lower TCR Shannon entropy and fewer highly expanded clones, which suggests clonal expansion. TRBV28, TRBJ1-2 and TRBJ2-5 were preferentially used in persistent disease, while TRBV20-1 and TRBJ2-1 were favored in newly diagnosed disease. The small sample size was acknowledged by the authors as a limitation that may reduce accuracy. A larger number of public clonotypes was shared among persistent patients (around 2,500) than among newly diagnosed patients (around 970). The study examined only peripheral blood because the primary lesion, thyroid tissue, could not be accessed.

Libraries were prepared through multiplex PCR. Reads for this sample came from an Illumina HiSeq 4000. CDR3 regions were amplified by Arm-PCR with iRepertoire HTBI primers to construct TCR beta libraries. Before sequencing, the PCR products underwent gel purification. As for the original processing: A total of fewer than 80 TRBV and 14 TRBJ segments were identified across samples and were used for gene usage analysis of CDR3 amino acid clonotypes. COPE and FqMerger were used to merge filtered high-quality paired reads into contigs. Contigs were aligned with BLAST to IMGT TRBV, TRBD and TRBJ reference genes, and CDR3 was defined per IMGT. Highly expanded clones were defined as clonotypes with a frequency above 0.1%. Repertoire diversity was measured by Shannon entropy, and V-J evenness by the Gini coefficient. Public clonotypes were defined as clonotypes shared by more than one individual. TCRdb itself trimmed the public reads at Q25 with fastp, ran MiXCR and retained productive beta chains. Each entry merges the rows of one CDR3 protein and shows their most common DNA and genes. The authors' filters were not applied to this entry. Present in this sample are roughly 530,000 distinct CDR3 sequences, roughly a sixth of which were seen just once. The ten largest clones take up around 25% of the sample.

Taken with the paper, the label for time point translates to: newly diagnosed GD, antithyroid drugs for less than 3 months. For both TCR sequencing and RNA sequencing, RNA was extracted from PBMCs using TRIzol. Graves' disease was diagnosed according to American Thyroid Association guidelines. The patients came from an endocrinology department in Xi'an, China. From each patient, around 9 milliliters of peripheral blood was collected into an EDTA anticoagulant tube. Ficoll Paque Plus density gradient separation was used to isolate PBMCs, and no further T cell sorting was done. An Agilent 2100 Bioanalyzer and agarose gel were used to assess RNA quality, and a NanoDrop 2000 was used to measure RNA concentration. Per the germline V gene (reference sequence), LNHDA is the CDR1 and SQIVND is the CDR2. V lost 2 bases and J lost 2 bases; the stretch between them is 9 bases long. The CDR3 measures 14 amino acids from cysteine to phenylalanine. Only the CDR3 portion is preserved as DNA: 42 bases, with reading frame beginning at the first base.

On this clonotype: This receptor's antigen is unknown. No much larger clone exists at a distance of one base, and base qualities are not known.

These records were also assigned to another study, of T cells in Graves' hyperthyroidism and ophthalmopathy. As that second paper reports: Stable Graves' hyperthyroidism was defined as no progression to ophthalmopathy during 18 months of follow-up. Hyperthyroidism patients were aged 18 to 65 years and newly diagnosed, with disease duration of less than 2 months. Patients with uncontrolled infections, other autoimmune diseases, pregnancy or lactation were excluded. Diagnoses were established on the basis of clinical symptoms, serum thyroxine and TRAb, thyroid ultrasound, and orbital computed tomography. The first round of RT-PCR for the TCR CDR3 was performed with the HTBI primer set and the Qiagen OneStep RT-PCR kit. Blood samples also contained most of the expanded thyroid clonotypes (frequency above 0.001), which suggests that blood repertoires may reflect thyroid immune responses. A 13 V-J signature model separated ophthalmopathy from stable hyperthyroidism, with around 91% sensitivity and roughly 81% specificity in cross-validation and 80%/75% in testing. During validation, the model predicted progression to ophthalmopathy a median of roughly 7.1 months ahead of onset, with around 65% sensitivity and 72.22% specificity. A discovery cohort of 95 to 100 patients, roughly 45 with Graves' ophthalmopathy and approximately 55 with stable Graves' hyperthyroidism, was used to find distinguishing TCR V-J signatures. Whether ophthalmopathy could be predicted prospectively was tested in an independent validation cohort made up of roughly 19 hyperthyroidism patients plus 17 patients who later progressed to ophthalmopathy. The roughly 94 discovery patients were randomly divided into training and test sets at a 7:3 ratio. In addition, the study compared T-cell repertoires in thyroid tissue and in blood from several Graves' hyperthyroidism patients. Once sampling was done, hyperthyroidism patients were given methimazole at a starting dose of 30 mg daily, whereas ophthalmopathy patients were given high-dose intravenous methylprednisolone. The libraries were constructed in a second round of multiplex PCR and then size-selected and purified. Libraries were sequenced paired-end with 100 bp reads on an Illumina HiSeq2000. Raw data were processed with SOAPnuke, discarding reads with adapters, uncalled bases, mean Phred below 15, or no exact constant-primer or identifier match. COPE v1.2.5 was used to merge the high-quality paired reads, and each unique nucleotide sequence was defined as a clonotype. MiTCR v1.1 was used to align clonotypes to the IMGT TRBV, TRBD and TRBJ reference segments. Analysis was restricted to V-J combinations with a frequency above 0.0001, which covered about 99% of repertoires. The TCS score was defined as F50 (clonal expansion) divided by E x V (chaos), with BLOSUM62-based TCRdist calculated between CDR3 peptides within each V-J. Welch's t-statistics and random forest reduced fewer than 600 V-J features to 13, which were used in a naive Bayes classifier (R e1071). Sample size was not statistically predetermined, and blinding of investigators to group allocation was not performed. The paper reports TCR Vbeta CDR3 sequencing of 130 to 150 peripheral blood samples: around 45 ophthalmopathy, fewer than 80 hyperthyroidism and around 17 progressor patients.

The TCR originated in a woman aged 40-65 years with Graves disease. Donor details come from another sample of the same person, matched by shared clones. This material consisted of peripheral blood mononuclear cells (PBMCs), taken at new diagnosis, from a patient treated with antithyroid drugs. The chain links TRBV19 with TRBJ1-2; a confident D gene designation cannot be given. The bases are TGTGCCAGTAGTATAAGCGGGTCGAACTATGGCTACACCTTC. Its protein is CASSISGSNYGYTF.